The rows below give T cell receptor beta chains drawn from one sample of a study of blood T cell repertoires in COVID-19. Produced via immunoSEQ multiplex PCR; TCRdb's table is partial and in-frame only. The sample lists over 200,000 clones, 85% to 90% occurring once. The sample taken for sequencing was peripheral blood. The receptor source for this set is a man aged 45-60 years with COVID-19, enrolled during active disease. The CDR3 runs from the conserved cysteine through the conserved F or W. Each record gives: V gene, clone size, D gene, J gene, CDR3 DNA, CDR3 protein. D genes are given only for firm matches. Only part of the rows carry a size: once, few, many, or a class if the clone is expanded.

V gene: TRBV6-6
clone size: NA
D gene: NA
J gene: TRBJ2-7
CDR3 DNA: TGTGCCAGCAGTAAGGACAGTTCCTACGAGCAGTACTTC
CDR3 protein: CASSKDSSYEQYF

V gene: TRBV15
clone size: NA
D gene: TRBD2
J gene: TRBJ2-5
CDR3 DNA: TGTGCCACCAGCAGAGACGGGGGGGAAGAGACCCAGTACTTC
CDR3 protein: CATSRDGGEETQYF

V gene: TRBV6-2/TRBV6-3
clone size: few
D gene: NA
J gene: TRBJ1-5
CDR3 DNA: TGTGCCAGCAGTTACTCCGGCGGGGCTTGGCGCAATCAGCCCCAGCATTTT
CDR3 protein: CASSYSGGAWRNQPQHF

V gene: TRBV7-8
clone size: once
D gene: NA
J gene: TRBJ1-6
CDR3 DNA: TGTGCCAGCAGCCAACTAGGACCTAACCAGAATTCACCCCTCCACTTT
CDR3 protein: CASSQLGPNQNSPLHF

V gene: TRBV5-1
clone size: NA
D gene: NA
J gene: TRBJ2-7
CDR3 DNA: TGCGCCAGCAGCGGTACAGGGAAGTACGAGCAGTACTTC
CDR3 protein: CASSGTGKYEQYF

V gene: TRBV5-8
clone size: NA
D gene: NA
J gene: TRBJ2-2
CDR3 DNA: TGTGCCAGCAGCTCACGCATACCGGTGAACACCGGGGAGCTGTTTTTT
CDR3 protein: CASSSRIPVNTGELFF

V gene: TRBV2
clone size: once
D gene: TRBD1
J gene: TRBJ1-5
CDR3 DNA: TGTGCCAGCAGAGCGGACAGGGGAGAGGGTCAGCCCCAGCATTTT
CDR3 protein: CASRADRGEGQPQHF

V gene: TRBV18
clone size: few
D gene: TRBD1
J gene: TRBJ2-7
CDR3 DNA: TGTGCCAGCTCAACCGGGACAGGTGACCCCTACGAGCAGTACTTC
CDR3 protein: CASSTGTGDPYEQYF

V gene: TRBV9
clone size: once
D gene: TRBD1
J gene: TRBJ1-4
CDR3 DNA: TGTGCCAGCAGCGCTGGGGGGGGACAGGGTAGTCGACTGTTTTTT
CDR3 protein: CASSAGGGQGSRLFF

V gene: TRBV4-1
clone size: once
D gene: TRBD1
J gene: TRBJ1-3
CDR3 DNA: TGCGCCAGCAGCCAAGAACCCGGGACAGGGTCTGTAGCTGGAAACACCATATATTTT
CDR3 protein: CASSQEPGTGSVAGNTIYF

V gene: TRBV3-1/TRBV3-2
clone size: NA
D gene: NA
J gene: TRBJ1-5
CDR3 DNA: TGTGCCAGCAGCCAAGAGAGAAGCAATCAGCCCCAGCATTTT
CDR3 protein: CASSQERSNQPQHF

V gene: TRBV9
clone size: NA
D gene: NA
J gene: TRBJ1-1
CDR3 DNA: TGTGCCAGCAGCGTACAGGAGAACACTGAAGCTTTCTTT
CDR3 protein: CASSVQENTEAFF

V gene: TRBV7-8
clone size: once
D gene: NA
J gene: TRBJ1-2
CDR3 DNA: TGTGCCAGCAGCTCAGACACCGCCGCTAACTATGGCTACACCTTC
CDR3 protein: CASSSDTAANYGYTF

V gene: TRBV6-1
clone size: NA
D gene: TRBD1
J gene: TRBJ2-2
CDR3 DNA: TGTGCCAGCGGCCGACCGGGACAGGGGACCGGGGAGCTGTTTTTT
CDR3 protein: CASGRPGQGTGELFF

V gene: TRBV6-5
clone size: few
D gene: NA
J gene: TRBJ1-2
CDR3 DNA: TGTGCCAGCAGTTACTTTCCGGCAGGCGTCTATGGCTACACCTTC
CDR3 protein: CASSYFPAGVYGYTF

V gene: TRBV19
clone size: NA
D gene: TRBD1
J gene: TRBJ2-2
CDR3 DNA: TGTGCCAGTAAGGGGGCAACGAACACCGGGGAGCTGTTTTTT
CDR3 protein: CASKGATNTGELFF

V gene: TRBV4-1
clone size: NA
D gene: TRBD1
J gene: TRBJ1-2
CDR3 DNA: TGCGCCAGCAGCCAAACCACCCTGACAGGGTACTATGGCTACACCTTC
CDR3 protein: CASSQTTLTGYYGYTF

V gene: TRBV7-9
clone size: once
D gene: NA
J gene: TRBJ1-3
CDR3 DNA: TGTGCCAGCAGCTTAGGCCCCAGGGGTGGATCTGGAAACACCATATATTTT
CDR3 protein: CASSLGPRGGSGNTIYF

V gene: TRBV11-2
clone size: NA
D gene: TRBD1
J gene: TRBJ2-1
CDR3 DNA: TGTGCCAGCAGCTTCCAGGGGGCGCCCGGTCCCAATGAGCAGTTCTTC
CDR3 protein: CASSFQGAPGPNEQFF

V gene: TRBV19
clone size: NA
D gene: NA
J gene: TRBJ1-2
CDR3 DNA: TGTGCCAGTAGTATGGGGCCAGGGAGGGCTAACTATGGCTACACCTTC
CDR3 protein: CASSMGPGRANYGYTF

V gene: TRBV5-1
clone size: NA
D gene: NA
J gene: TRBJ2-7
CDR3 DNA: TGCGCCAGCCATAGGGACACCAACTACGAGCAGTACTTC
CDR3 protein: CASHRDTNYEQYF

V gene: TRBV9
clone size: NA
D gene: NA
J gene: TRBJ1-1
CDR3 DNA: TGTGCCAGCAGCGTATTTACAGGTACGAACACTGAAGCTTTCTTT
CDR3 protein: CASSVFTGTNTEAFF

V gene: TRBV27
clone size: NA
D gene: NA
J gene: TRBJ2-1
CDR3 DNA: TGTGCCAGCAGTCTCGGGCAGCGACTAGACTACAATGAGCAGTTCTTC
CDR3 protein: CASSLGQRLDYNEQFF

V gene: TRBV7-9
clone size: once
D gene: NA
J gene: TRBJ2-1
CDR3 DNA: TGTGCCAGCAGCTCCGACTCGAGCTCCTACAATGAGCAGTTCTTC
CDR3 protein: CASSSDSSSYNEQFF

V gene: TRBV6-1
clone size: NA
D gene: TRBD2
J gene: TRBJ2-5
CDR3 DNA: TGTGCCAGCAGTGAACTAGCGGGAGGGCCGGAGACCCAGTACTTC
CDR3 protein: CASSELAGGPETQYF

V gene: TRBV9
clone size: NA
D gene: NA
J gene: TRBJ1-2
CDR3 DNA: TGTGCCAGCAGCGACCAGGGGAACTATGGCTACACCTTC
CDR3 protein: CASSDQGNYGYTF

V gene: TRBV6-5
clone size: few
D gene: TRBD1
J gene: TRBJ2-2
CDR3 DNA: TGTGCCAGCAGAACGGGACAGGGGGCTTCCGGGGAGCTGTTTTTT
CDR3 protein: CASRTGQGASGELFF

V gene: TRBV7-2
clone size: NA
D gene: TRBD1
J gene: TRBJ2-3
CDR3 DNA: TGTGCCAGCAGCCCGGACAGGGGCGCAGATACGCAGTATTTT
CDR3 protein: CASSPDRGADTQYF

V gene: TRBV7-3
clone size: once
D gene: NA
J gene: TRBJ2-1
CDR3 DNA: TGTGCCAGCAGCTTATTTCCAGGGGCAAATGAGCAGTTCTTC
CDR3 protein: CASSLFPGANEQFF

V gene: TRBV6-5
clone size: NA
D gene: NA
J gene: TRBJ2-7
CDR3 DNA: TGTGCCAGCAGTTACTCGGTCCTGGAGTCCTACGAGCAGTACTTC
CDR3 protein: CASSYSVLESYEQYF

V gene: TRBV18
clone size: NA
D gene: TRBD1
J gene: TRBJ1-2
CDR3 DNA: TGTGCCAGCTCAACACCGGGACAGGAAAACTATGGCTACACCTTC
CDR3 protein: CASSTPGQENYGYTF

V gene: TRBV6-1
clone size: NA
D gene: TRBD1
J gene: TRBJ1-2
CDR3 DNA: TGTGCCAGCAGTGAAGCATCTAGACAGGGGAGTTTGTATGGCTACACCTTC
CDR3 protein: CASSEASRQGSLYGYTF

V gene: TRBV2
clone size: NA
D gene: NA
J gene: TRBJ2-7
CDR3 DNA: TGTGCCAGCAGCGCTGAGACTGGCTACGAGCAGTACTTC
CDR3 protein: CASSAETGYEQYF